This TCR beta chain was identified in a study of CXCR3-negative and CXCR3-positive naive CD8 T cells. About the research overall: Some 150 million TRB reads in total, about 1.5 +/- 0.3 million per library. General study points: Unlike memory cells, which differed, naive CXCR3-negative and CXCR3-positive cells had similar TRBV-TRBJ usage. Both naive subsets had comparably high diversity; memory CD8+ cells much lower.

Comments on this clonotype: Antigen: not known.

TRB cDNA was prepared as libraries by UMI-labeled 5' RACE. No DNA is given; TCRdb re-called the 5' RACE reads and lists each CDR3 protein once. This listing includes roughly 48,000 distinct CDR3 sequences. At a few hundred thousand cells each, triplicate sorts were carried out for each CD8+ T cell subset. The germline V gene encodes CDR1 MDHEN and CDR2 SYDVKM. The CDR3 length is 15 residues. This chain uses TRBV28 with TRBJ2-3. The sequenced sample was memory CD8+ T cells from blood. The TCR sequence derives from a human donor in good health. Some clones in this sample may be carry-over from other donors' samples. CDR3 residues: CASRDQDNFADTQYF.